This paragraph covers one TCR beta chain sequence. Its target is not known. The sample comes from a study of response to subunit inactivated influenza vaccine. Study-wide findings and caveats: Only a handful of new T cells, the authors suggested, are recruited with each seasonal influenza vaccination.

TCRdb re-analysed the RT-PCR reads in MiXCR, keeping a single row per CDR3 protein. Seen here are 500,000 to 600,000 distinct CDR3 sequences, roughly 15% observed once, and the top ten hold 8.5% to 14%. V lost 5 bases to trimming and J lost 3 bases, with 11 bases between them. This CDR3 region has 14 residues. The receptor was isolated from a man aged 45-65 years who received an inactivated influenza vaccine. Sequencing was performed on PBMCs from blood, taken less than 13 days after vaccination. V gene TRBV12-3 or TRBV12-4 combines with J gene TRBJ2-1; the D call may be TRBD1 or TRBD2 (5 bases each). DNA for the CDR3: TGTGCCAGCAGTATGGGACGGAGCTACAATGAGCAGTTCTTC. It yields the protein CASSMGRSYNEQFF.